This T cell receptor (beta chain) was recorded in a study of T-cell memory formation after mild COVID-19. 5'RACE with constant-segment primers yielded barcoded, UMI-tagged TCR alpha and TCR beta cDNA libraries. MiXCR, applied by TCRdb to the 5' RACE reads, yields one record per CDR3 protein. The profile covers 450,000 to 650,000 distinct CDR3 sequences, with just over 20% appearing a single time and under 15% taken by the ten largest. About this clonotype itself: Antigen specificity is unknown.

The CDR3 spans 10 residues. The V end was cut by 5 bases, the J end by 3 bases, with 5 bases between. The germline V gene has CDR1 SQVTM and CDR2 ANQGSEA. The study, taken as a whole, reports: Some clones that responded turned up in pre-infection memory, which suggests that cross-reactive memory joined in.

Sequencing was performed on PBMCs or a T cell subset sorted from them (not recorded which). The clonotype comes from an adult woman who had mild COVID-19 (a few samples of this study predate the infection). Cell type and time point are not known. This rearrangement joins TRBV29-1 to TRBJ2-7, with D hard to call. The DNA for the CDR3 is TGCAGCGTTTCGGACTACGAGCAGTACTTC. As protein: CSVSDYEQYF.